This T cell receptor beta chain was captured in a study of STAT5B mutations in CD4+ large granular lymphocyte leukemia. Sequenced by immunoSEQ multiplex PCR; TCRdb stores in-frame clones only, minus some. This table has around 50,000 clones, about 80% appearing once. The germline gives CDR1 SGHRS, CDR2 YFSETQ. The CDR3 loop spans 15 amino acids. Deletions cut 2 bases from V and 2 bases from J, with 13 bases between. The specimen was CD4+ T cells from blood buffy coats. The genes are TRBV5-1 and TRBJ1-2; D may be TRBD1 (5 bases). The clonotype comes from a human donor in good health. This chain's CDR3 is CASSFGGTSNYGYTF. For the CDR3, the DNA is TGCGCCAGCAGCTTCGGAGGGACCTCCAACTATGGCTACACCTTC.